This is a list of T cell receptor beta chains from one sample in a study of T cell responses to AZD1222 COVID-19 vaccine. Sequenced by immunoSEQ multiplex PCR; TCRdb stores in-frame clones only, minus some. The data hold 100,000 to 150,000 clones, with over 90% observed a single time. The sequenced sample was peripheral blood, obtained on day 0 of AZD1222 vaccination. The receptors come from an adult in good health. The CDR3 runs from the conserved cysteine through the conserved F or W. D genes are given only for firm matches. Clone size, where shown, is once, few, many, or a class for clones that have expanded.

d_call: NA
clone_size: NA
j_call: TRBJ2-1
v_call: TRBV5-1
cdr3_aa: CASSFGANSYNEQFF
cdr3_nt: TGCGCCAGCAGCTTCGGCGCAAACTCCTACAATGAGCAGTTCTTC

d_call: TRBD1
clone_size: NA
j_call: TRBJ2-1
v_call: TRBV2
cdr3_aa: CASRGTGDNEQFF
cdr3_nt: TGTGCCAGCAGAGGGACAGGGGACAATGAGCAGTTCTTC

d_call: TRBD2
clone_size: medium-sized
j_call: TRBJ2-3
v_call: TRBV6-4
cdr3_aa: CASSDGSGGTDTQYF
cdr3_nt: TGTGCCAGCAGTGACGGGAGCGGGGGTACAGATACGCAGTATTTT

d_call: NA
clone_size: NA
j_call: TRBJ1-2
v_call: TRBV14
cdr3_aa: CASSRGGYGYTF
cdr3_nt: TGTGCCAGCAGCCGGGGAGGCTATGGCTACACCTTC

d_call: NA
clone_size: NA
j_call: TRBJ1-4
v_call: TRBV11-3
cdr3_aa: CASSLPGFEKLFF
cdr3_nt: TGTGCCAGCAGCTTACCAGGCTTCGAAAAACTGTTTTTT

d_call: NA
clone_size: NA
j_call: TRBJ1-1
v_call: TRBV6-1
cdr3_aa: CASSEVNGNTEAFF
cdr3_nt: TGTGCCAGCAGTGAAGTTAACGGTAACACTGAAGCTTTCTTT

d_call: TRBD2
clone_size: NA
j_call: TRBJ2-3
v_call: TRBV27
cdr3_aa: CASSFGGGGTQYF
cdr3_nt: TGTGCCAGCAGTTTCGGGGGGGGCGGTACGCAGTATTTT

d_call: NA
clone_size: NA
j_call: TRBJ2-7
v_call: TRBV10-3
cdr3_aa: CAIRGGSAYEQYF
cdr3_nt: TGTGCCATCAGGGGGGGATCGGCCTACGAGCAGTACTTC

d_call: TRBD2
clone_size: NA
j_call: TRBJ2-7
v_call: TRBV5-6
cdr3_aa: CASSPGSLAGVVSEQYF
cdr3_nt: TGTGCCAGCAGCCCTGGGAGTCTAGCGGGAGTAGTGTCCGAGCAGTACTTC

d_call: NA
clone_size: NA
j_call: TRBJ1-1
v_call: TRBV4-1
cdr3_aa: CASRRTGDTEAFF
cdr3_nt: TGCGCCAGCAGGAGAACCGGGGACACTGAAGCTTTCTTT

d_call: NA
clone_size: once
j_call: TRBJ2-7
v_call: TRBV20-1
cdr3_aa: CSASWGSSYEQYF
cdr3_nt: TGCAGTGCTAGTTGGGGGTCCTCCTACGAGCAGTACTTC

d_call: NA
clone_size: NA
j_call: TRBJ2-3
v_call: TRBV5-8
cdr3_aa: CASSLWDLSTDTQYF
cdr3_nt: TGTGCCAGCAGCTTGTGGGACCTTAGCACAGATACGCAGTATTTT

d_call: NA
clone_size: NA
j_call: TRBJ1-2
v_call: TRBV29-1
cdr3_aa: CSAGGTSYGYTF
cdr3_nt: TGCAGCGCCGGAGGGACTTCCTATGGCTACACCTTC

d_call: TRBD2
clone_size: NA
j_call: TRBJ2-3
v_call: TRBV6-6
cdr3_aa: CASRPRLAGGKDTQYF
cdr3_nt: TGTGCCAGCAGGCCCAGACTAGCGGGGGGAAAAGATACGCAGTATTTT

d_call: NA
clone_size: NA
j_call: TRBJ2-5
v_call: TRBV18
cdr3_aa: CASSPPSRGGGETQYF
cdr3_nt: TGTGCCAGCTCACCACCGTCTCGCGGAGGGGGAGAGACCCAGTACTTC

d_call: NA
clone_size: once
j_call: TRBJ1-5
v_call: TRBV5-8
cdr3_aa: CASSLQVFRGNQPQHF
cdr3_nt: TGTGCCAGCAGCTTGCAGGTTTTCCGTGGGAATCAGCCCCAGCATTTT

d_call: TRBD2
clone_size: NA
j_call: TRBJ2-7
v_call: TRBV7-2
cdr3_aa: CASSLRGLGLAGGYEQYF
cdr3_nt: TGTGCCAGCAGCTTACGCGGTCTAGGGCTAGCGGGGGGTTACGAGCAGTACTTC

d_call: NA
clone_size: NA
j_call: TRBJ1-1
v_call: TRBV6-6
cdr3_aa: CASSSQGNTEAFF
cdr3_nt: TGTGCCAGCAGTTCGCAGGGGAACACTGAAGCTTTCTTT

d_call: NA
clone_size: NA
j_call: TRBJ1-1
v_call: TRBV10-1
cdr3_aa: CASSEPGTGTEAFF
cdr3_nt: TGCGCCAGCAGTGAGCCAGGGACGGGGACTGAAGCTTTCTTT

d_call: TRBD1
clone_size: NA
j_call: TRBJ1-2
v_call: TRBV12-3/TRBV12-4
cdr3_aa: CASSRDRDYGYTF
cdr3_nt: TGTGCCAGCAGCCGGGACAGGGATTATGGCTACACCTTC

d_call: TRBD1
clone_size: NA
j_call: TRBJ2-7
v_call: TRBV5-1
cdr3_aa: CASSFLPGQISYEQYF
cdr3_nt: TGCGCCAGCAGCTTCCTACCGGGACAGATTTCCTACGAGCAGTACTTC

d_call: NA
clone_size: NA
j_call: TRBJ2-7
v_call: TRBV5-6
cdr3_aa: CASSQDSNYEQYF
cdr3_nt: TGTGCCAGCAGCCAAGACAGTAACTACGAGCAGTACTTC

d_call: NA
clone_size: NA
j_call: TRBJ2-3
v_call: TRBV2
cdr3_aa: CASSENLRGSTSTDTQYF
cdr3_nt: TGTGCCAGCAGTGAGAATCTCCGAGGCTCTACTAGCACAGATACGCAGTATTTT

d_call: NA
clone_size: NA
j_call: TRBJ2-7
v_call: TRBV29-1
cdr3_aa: CSVVGRVTPYEQYF
cdr3_nt: TGCAGCGTTGTGGGGCGGGTCACCCCCTACGAGCAGTACTTC

d_call: NA
clone_size: NA
j_call: TRBJ2-7
v_call: TRBV27
cdr3_aa: CASSLPTPGQYF
cdr3_nt: TGTGCCAGCAGTTTACCCACACCGGGGCAGTACTTC

d_call: NA
clone_size: once
j_call: TRBJ2-3
v_call: TRBV6-4
cdr3_aa: CASSGKRMKTDTQYF
cdr3_nt: TGTGCCAGCAGTGGTAAGCGGATGAAAACAGATACGCAGTATTTT

d_call: NA
clone_size: NA
j_call: TRBJ2-2
v_call: TRBV28
cdr3_aa: CASISPGLPGGGELFF
cdr3_nt: TGTGCCAGCATTTCCCCGGGTCTGCCCGGGGGCGGGGAGCTGTTTTTT

d_call: TRBD2
clone_size: NA
j_call: TRBJ2-3
v_call: TRBV5-6
cdr3_aa: CASSPGLAGAKQYF
cdr3_nt: TGTGCCAGCAGCCCAGGACTAGCGGGGGCTAAGCAGTATTTT

d_call: NA
clone_size: NA
j_call: TRBJ1-5
v_call: TRBV7-9
cdr3_aa: CASSFGQPWPQHF
cdr3_nt: TGTGCCAGCAGCTTCGGGCAGCCCTGGCCCCAGCATTTT

d_call: NA
clone_size: NA
j_call: TRBJ2-1
v_call: TRBV10-3
cdr3_aa: CAISDNSRHEQFF
cdr3_nt: TGTGCCATCAGTGACAACTCTAGGCATGAGCAGTTCTTC

d_call: NA
clone_size: NA
j_call: TRBJ1-5
v_call: TRBV6-5
cdr3_aa: CASSYFGVDQPQHF
cdr3_nt: TGTGCCAGCAGTTACTTCGGGGTTGATCAGCCCCAGCATTTT

d_call: NA
clone_size: NA
j_call: TRBJ1-5
v_call: TRBV5-6
cdr3_aa: CASSLARAALSNQPQHF
cdr3_nt: TGTGCCAGCAGCTTGGCCCGGGCGGCCCTTAGCAATCAGCCCCAGCATTTT

d_call: NA
clone_size: NA
j_call: TRBJ2-1
v_call: TRBV5-1
cdr3_aa: CASSLAWGNEQFF
cdr3_nt: TGCGCCAGCAGCTTGGCCTGGGGCAATGAGCAGTTCTTC

d_call: TRBD2
clone_size: NA
j_call: TRBJ2-7
v_call: TRBV6-2/TRBV6-3
cdr3_aa: CASSISGSTYEQYF
cdr3_nt: TGTGCCAGCAGTATCAGCGGGAGTACCTACGAGCAGTACTTC

d_call: NA
clone_size: NA
j_call: TRBJ2-3
v_call: TRBV7-7
cdr3_aa: CASSYTRDLKGPDTQYF
cdr3_nt: TGTGCCAGCAGCTACACCCGGGACCTCAAGGGGCCAGATACGCAGTATTTT

d_call: TRBD2
clone_size: NA
j_call: TRBJ2-7
v_call: TRBV2
cdr3_aa: CASSGLAGYNSYEQYF
cdr3_nt: TGTGCCAGCAGTGGACTAGCGGGCTACAACTCCTACGAGCAGTACTTC

d_call: TRBD2
clone_size: NA
j_call: TRBJ2-7
v_call: TRBV28
cdr3_aa: CASTSGLAGGQYEQYF
cdr3_nt: TGTGCCAGCACCTCGGGACTAGCGGGAGGACAATACGAGCAGTACTTC

d_call: TRBD2
clone_size: NA
j_call: TRBJ2-5
v_call: TRBV7-2
cdr3_aa: CASSGGLAGVRETQYF
cdr3_nt: TGTGCCAGCAGCGGTGGACTAGCGGGAGTAAGAGAGACCCAGTACTTC

d_call: NA
clone_size: NA
j_call: TRBJ1-1
v_call: TRBV27
cdr3_aa: CASSLNPNTEAFF
cdr3_nt: TGTGCCAGCAGTTTAAACCCGAACACTGAAGCTTTCTTT

d_call: TRBD1
clone_size: NA
j_call: TRBJ1-5
v_call: TRBV28
cdr3_aa: CASRPGQATYQPQHF
cdr3_nt: TGTGCCAGCAGACCCGGACAGGCTACGTATCAGCCCCAGCATTTT

d_call: NA
clone_size: NA
j_call: TRBJ1-4
v_call: TRBV7-9
cdr3_aa: CASSPQSYNEKLFF
cdr3_nt: TGTGCCAGCAGCCCACAGTCTTATAATGAAAAACTGTTTTTT

d_call: TRBD2
clone_size: NA
j_call: TRBJ2-3
v_call: TRBV7-9
cdr3_aa: CASSSSGGADTQYF
cdr3_nt: TGTGCCAGCAGCTCGAGCGGGGGGGCAGATACGCAGTATTTT

d_call: NA
clone_size: NA
j_call: TRBJ1-1
v_call: TRBV18
cdr3_aa: CASSPTDGNTEAFF
cdr3_nt: TGTGCCAGCTCACCTACGGACGGAAACACTGAAGCTTTCTTT

d_call: NA
clone_size: NA
j_call: TRBJ1-6
v_call: TRBV7-9
cdr3_aa: CASSPEFPPLHF
cdr3_nt: TGTGCCAGCAGCCCAGAGTTCCCACCCCTCCACTTT

d_call: NA
clone_size: NA
j_call: TRBJ1-3
v_call: TRBV6-2/TRBV6-3
cdr3_aa: CASSLAHSGNTIYF
cdr3_nt: TGTGCCAGCAGTTTGGCTCACTCTGGAAACACCATATATTTT

d_call: NA
clone_size: NA
j_call: TRBJ1-2
v_call: TRBV18
cdr3_aa: CASSPQASSARGYTF
cdr3_nt: TGTGCCAGCTCACCACAGGCATCCAGTGCGCGTGGCTACACCTTC

d_call: NA
clone_size: NA
j_call: TRBJ2-3
v_call: TRBV19
cdr3_aa: CASSINLRADTQYF
cdr3_nt: TGTGCCAGTAGTATTAACCTTCGCGCAGATACGCAGTATTTT

d_call: NA
clone_size: NA
j_call: TRBJ2-7
v_call: TRBV5-1
cdr3_aa: CASSLVGRTNLPGEQYF
cdr3_nt: TGCGCCAGCAGCTTGGTTGGTAGAACAAATCTACCGGGCGAGCAGTACTTC

d_call: TRBD1
clone_size: once
j_call: TRBJ2-1
v_call: TRBV9
cdr3_aa: CASSESGTGLYEQFF
cdr3_nt: TGTGCCAGCAGCGAATCCGGGACAGGATTATATGAGCAGTTCTTC

d_call: NA
clone_size: NA
j_call: TRBJ1-2
v_call: TRBV19
cdr3_aa: CASTGRNYGYTF
cdr3_nt: TGTGCCAGTACCGGACGAAACTATGGCTACACCTTC

d_call: NA
clone_size: NA
j_call: TRBJ1-5
v_call: TRBV6-5
cdr3_aa: CASSSDSFNQPQHF
cdr3_nt: TGTGCCAGCAGCAGCGACAGCTTCAATCAGCCCCAGCATTTT

d_call: TRBD1
clone_size: NA
j_call: TRBJ1-1
v_call: TRBV5-1
cdr3_aa: CASSRTGENTEAFF
cdr3_nt: TGCGCCAGCAGCAGGACAGGAGAGAACACTGAAGCTTTCTTT

d_call: TRBD2
clone_size: NA
j_call: TRBJ2-1
v_call: TRBV3-1/TRBV3-2
cdr3_aa: CASSQGPLAGTYNEQFF
cdr3_nt: TGTGCCAGCAGCCAAGGCCCACTAGCGGGGACCTACAATGAGCAGTTCTTC